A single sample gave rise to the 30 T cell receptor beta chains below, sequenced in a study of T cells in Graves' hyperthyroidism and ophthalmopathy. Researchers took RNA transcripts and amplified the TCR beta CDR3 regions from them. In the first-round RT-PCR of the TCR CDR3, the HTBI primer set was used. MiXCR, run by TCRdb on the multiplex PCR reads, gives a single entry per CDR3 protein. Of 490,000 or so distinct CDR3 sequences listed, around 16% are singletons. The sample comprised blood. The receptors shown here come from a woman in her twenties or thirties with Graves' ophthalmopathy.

CDR3 DNA: TGTGCCAGCAGTTTGAGTTTTAGTGGGGTGGGGCAGTATTTT. This codes for CASSLSFSGVGQYF. This chain joins TRBV28 and TRBJ2-3, with unresolved D. The CDR3 runs 14 residues. The V gene's germline CDR1 is MDHEN and CDR2 SYDVKM. Trimming cost V 3 bases and J 11 bases, with 18 bases left between them.

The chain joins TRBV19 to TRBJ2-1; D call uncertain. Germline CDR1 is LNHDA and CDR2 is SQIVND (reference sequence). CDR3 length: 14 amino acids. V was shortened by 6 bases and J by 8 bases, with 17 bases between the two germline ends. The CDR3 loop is CASRLNLGSHEQFF. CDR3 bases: TGTGCCAGTAGACTCAACCTGGGTAGCCATGAGCAGTTCTTC. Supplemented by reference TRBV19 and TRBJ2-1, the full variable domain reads DGGITQSPKYLFRKEGQNVTLSCEQNLNHDAMYWYRQDPGQGLRLIYYSQIVNDFQKGDIAEGYSVSREKKESFPLTVTSAQKNPTAFYLCASRLNLGSHEQFFGPGTRLTVL.

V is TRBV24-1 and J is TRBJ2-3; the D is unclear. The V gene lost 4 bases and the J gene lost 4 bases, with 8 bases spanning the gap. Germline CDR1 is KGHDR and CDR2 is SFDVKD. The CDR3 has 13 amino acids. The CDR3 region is CATSEGRSDTQYF. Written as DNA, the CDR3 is TGTGCCACCAGTGAGGGTCGATCAGATACGCAGTATTTT.

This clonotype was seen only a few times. This CDR3 reads CASSRSSGQGWTEAFF. CDR3 in DNA: TGCGCCAGCAGCCGCAGCTCGGGACAGGGCTGGACTGAAGCTTTCTTT. The chain couples TRBV4-3 to TRBJ1-1; 9 positions match TRBD1. CDR1 LGHNA and CDR2 YSLEER come from the germline V gene. This CDR3 comprises 16 residues. The V segment lost 4 bases and the J segment 5 bases; nucleotides outside the gene matches: 11.

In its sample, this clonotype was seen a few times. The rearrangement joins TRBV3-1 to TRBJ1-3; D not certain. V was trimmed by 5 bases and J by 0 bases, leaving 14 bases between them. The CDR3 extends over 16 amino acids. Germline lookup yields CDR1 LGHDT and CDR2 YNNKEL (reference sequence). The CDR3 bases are TGTGCCAGCAGCGCTCTTTCCGGGCTCTCTGGAAACACCATATATTTT. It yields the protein CASSALSGLSGNTIYF.

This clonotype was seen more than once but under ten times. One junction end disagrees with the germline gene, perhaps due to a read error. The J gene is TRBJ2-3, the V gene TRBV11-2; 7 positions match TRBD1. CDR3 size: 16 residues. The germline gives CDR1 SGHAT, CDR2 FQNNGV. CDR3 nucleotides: TGCGCCAGCAGCCAAGATTTGACAGGGAGCACAGATACGCAGTATTTT. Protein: CASSQDLTGSTDTQYF.

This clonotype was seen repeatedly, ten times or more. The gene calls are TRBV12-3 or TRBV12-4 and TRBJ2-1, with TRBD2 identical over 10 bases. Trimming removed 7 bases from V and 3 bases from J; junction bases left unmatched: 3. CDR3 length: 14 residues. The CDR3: CASTIAGGYNEQFF. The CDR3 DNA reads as TGTGCCAGCACAATAGCGGGAGGCTACAATGAGCAGTTCTTC.

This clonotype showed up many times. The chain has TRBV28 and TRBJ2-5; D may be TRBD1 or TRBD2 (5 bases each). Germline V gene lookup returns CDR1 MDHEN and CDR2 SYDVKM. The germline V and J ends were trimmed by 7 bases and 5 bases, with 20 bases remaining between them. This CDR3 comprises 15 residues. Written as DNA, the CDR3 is TGTGCCAGCAAGGGTCCCCTCGTGTGGGGGGAGACCCAGTACTTC. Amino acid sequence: CASKGPLVWGETQYF.

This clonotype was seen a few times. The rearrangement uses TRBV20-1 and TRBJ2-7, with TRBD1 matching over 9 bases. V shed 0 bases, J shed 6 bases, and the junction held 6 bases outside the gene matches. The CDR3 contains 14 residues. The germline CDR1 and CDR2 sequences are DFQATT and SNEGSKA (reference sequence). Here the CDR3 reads CSARDLQGAGEQYF. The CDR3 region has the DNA TGCAGTGCTAGAGATTTACAGGGGGCCGGCGAGCAGTACTTC.

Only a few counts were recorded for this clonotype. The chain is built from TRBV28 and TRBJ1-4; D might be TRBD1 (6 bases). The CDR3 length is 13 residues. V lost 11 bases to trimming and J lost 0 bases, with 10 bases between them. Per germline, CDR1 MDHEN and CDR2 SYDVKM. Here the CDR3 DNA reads TGTGCCGCCGCAGGGGCAACTAATGAAAAACTGTTTTTT. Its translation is CAAAGATNEKLFF.

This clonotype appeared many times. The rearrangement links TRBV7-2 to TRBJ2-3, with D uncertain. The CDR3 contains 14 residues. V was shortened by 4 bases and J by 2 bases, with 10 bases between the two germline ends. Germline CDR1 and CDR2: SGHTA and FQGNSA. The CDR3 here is CASSSYLDTDTQYF. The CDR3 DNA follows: TGTGCCAGCAGCTCGTACTTAGACACAGATACGCAGTATTTT.

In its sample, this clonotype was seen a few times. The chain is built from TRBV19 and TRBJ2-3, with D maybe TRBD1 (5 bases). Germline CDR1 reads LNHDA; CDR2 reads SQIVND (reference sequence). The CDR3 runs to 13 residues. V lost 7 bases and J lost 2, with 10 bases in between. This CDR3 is CASTQTDTDTQYF. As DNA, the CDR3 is TGTGCCAGTACCCAGACAGACACAGATACGCAGTATTTT. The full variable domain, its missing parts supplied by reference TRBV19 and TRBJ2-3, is DGGITQSPKYLFRKEGQNVTLSCEQNLNHDAMYWYRQDPGQGLRLIYYSQIVNDFQKGDIAEGYSVSREKKESFPLTVTSAQKNPTAFYLCASTQTDTDTQYFGPGTRLTVL.

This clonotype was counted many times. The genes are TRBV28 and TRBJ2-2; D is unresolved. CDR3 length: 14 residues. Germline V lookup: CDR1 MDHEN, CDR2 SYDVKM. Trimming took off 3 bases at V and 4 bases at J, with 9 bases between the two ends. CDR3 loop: CASSFRRTTGELFF. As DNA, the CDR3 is TGTGCCAGCAGTTTTCGGCGAACCACCGGGGAGCTGTTTTTT.

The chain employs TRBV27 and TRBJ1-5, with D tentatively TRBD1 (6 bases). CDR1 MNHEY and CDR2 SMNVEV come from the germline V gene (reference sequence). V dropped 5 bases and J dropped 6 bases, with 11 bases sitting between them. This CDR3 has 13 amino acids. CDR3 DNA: TGTGCCAGCAGTGACAGGAGAGGTCAGCCCCAGCATTTT. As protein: CASSDRRGQPQHF.

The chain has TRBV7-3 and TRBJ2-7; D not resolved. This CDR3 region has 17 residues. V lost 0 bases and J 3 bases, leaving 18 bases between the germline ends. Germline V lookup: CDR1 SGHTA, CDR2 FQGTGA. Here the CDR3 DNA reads TGTGCCAGCAGCTTAACGAAGAATCAGCGACCCGGCTACGAGCAGTACTTC. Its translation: CASSLTKNQRPGYEQYF.

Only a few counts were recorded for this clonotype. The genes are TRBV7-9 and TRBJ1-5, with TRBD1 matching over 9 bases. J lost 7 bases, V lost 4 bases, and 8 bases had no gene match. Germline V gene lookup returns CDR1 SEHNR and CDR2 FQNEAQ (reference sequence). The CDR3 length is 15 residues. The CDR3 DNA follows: TGTGCCAGCAGCTACGTGGGACAGGGAATCCAGCCCCAGCATTTT. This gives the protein CASSYVGQGIQPQHF. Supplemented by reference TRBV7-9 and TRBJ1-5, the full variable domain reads DTGVSQNPRHKITKRGQNVTFRCDPISEHNRLYWYRQTLGQGPEFLTYFQNEAQLEKSRLLSDRFSAERPKGSFSTLEIQRTEQGDSAMYLCASSYVGQGIQPQHFGDGTRLSIL.

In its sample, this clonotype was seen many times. Here the CDR3 DNA reads TGTGCCAGCAGCCAACACGGCGGTGAGCAGTTCTTC. Its protein is CASSQHGGEQFF. The chain couples TRBV14 to TRBJ2-1; D uncertain. The ends were cut back, 2 bases at V and 9 bases at J, with 8 bases in the middle. In germline, CDR1 is SGHDN, CDR2 FVKESK. The CDR3 loop spans 12 amino acids.

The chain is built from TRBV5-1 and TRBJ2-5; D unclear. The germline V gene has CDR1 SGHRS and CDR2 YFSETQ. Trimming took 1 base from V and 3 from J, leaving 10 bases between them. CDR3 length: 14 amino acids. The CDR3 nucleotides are TGCGCCAGCAGCTTGCAAAGCCCAGAAGAGACCCAGTACTTC. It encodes CASSLQSPEETQYF.

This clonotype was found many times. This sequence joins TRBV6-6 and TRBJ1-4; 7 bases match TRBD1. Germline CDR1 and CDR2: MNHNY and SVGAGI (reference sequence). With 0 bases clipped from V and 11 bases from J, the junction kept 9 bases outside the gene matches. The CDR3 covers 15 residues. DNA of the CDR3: TGTGCCAGCAGTTACTCAACGGACAGGTCCTTGAAACTGTTTTTT. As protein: CASSYSTDRSLKLFF.

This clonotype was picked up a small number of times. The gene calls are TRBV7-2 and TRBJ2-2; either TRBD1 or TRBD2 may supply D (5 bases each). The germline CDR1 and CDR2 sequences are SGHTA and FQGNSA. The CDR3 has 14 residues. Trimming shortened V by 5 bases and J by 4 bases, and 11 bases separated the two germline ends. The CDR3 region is CASSPHGATGELFF. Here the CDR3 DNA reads TGTGCCAGCAGCCCCCACGGGGCCACCGGGGAGCTGTTTTTT.

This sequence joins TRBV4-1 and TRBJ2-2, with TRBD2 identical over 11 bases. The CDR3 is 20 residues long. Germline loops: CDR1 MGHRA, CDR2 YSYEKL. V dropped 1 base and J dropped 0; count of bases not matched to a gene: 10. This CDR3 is CASSQVSRLAGTTNTGELFF. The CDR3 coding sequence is TGCGCCAGCAGCCAAGTGAGTCGACTAGCGGGGACCACGAACACCGGGGAGCTGTTTTTT.

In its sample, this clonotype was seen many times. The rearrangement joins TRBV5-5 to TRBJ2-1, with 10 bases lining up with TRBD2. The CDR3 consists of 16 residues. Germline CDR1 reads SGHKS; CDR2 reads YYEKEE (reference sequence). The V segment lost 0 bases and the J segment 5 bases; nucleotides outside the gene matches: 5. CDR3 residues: CASSLDILAGDNEQFF. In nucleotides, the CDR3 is TGTGCCAGCAGCTTGGATATCCTAGCGGGAGACAATGAGCAGTTCTTC. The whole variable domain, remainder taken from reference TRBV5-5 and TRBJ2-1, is DAGVTQSPTHLIKTRGQQVTLRCSPISGHKSVSWYQQVLGQGPQFIFQYYEKEERGRGNFPDRFSARQFPNYSSELNVNALLLGDSALYLCASSLDILAGDNEQFFGPGTRLTVL.

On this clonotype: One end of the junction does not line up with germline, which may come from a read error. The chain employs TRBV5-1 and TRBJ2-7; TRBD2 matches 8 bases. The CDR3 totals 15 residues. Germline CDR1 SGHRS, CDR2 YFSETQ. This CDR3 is CASSVAGTSSYEQYF. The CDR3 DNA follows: TGTGCCAGCAGCGTAGCAGGGACTAGCTCCTACGAGCAGTACTTC.

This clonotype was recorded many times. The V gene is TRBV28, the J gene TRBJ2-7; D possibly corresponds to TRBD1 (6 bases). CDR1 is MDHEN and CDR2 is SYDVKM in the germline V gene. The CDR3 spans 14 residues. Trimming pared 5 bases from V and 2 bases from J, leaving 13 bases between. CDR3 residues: CASSEQGSPYEQYF. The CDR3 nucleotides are TGTGCCAGCAGTGAACAGGGATCCCCCTACGAGCAGTACTTC.

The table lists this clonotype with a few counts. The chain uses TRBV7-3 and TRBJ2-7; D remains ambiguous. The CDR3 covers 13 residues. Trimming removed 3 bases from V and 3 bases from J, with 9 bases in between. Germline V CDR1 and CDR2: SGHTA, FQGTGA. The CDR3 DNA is TGTGCCAGCAGCTTGGCGCAAGACTACGAGCAGTACTTC. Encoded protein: CASSLAQDYEQYF.

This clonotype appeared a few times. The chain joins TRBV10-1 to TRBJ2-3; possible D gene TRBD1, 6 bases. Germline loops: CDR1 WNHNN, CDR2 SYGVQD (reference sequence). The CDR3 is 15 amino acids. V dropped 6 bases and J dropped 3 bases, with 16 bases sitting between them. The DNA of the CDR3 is TGCGCCAGCAGCGAGACAGGTTCCTGGACAGATACGCAGTATTTT. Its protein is CASSETGSWTDTQYF.

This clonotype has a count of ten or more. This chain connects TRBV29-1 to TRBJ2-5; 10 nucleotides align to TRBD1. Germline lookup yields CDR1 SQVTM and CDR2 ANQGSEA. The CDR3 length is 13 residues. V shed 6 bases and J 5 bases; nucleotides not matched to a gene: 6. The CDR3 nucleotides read TGCAGCGTCAGACAGGGGGCAGGGGAGACCCAGTACTTC. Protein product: CSVRQGAGETQYF.

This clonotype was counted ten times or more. CDR3 loop: CASSSLISGRVDTQYF. Here the CDR3 DNA reads TGTGCCAGCAGCTCCTTAATTAGCGGGAGGGTAGATACGCAGTATTTT. The V call is TRBV7-2, the J call TRBJ2-3, with 11 bases matching TRBD2. CDR1 is SGHTA, CDR2 FQGNSA, per germline. The CDR3 is made up of 16 amino acids. With V trimmed by 4 bases and J by 5 bases, 8 bases remained unmatched.

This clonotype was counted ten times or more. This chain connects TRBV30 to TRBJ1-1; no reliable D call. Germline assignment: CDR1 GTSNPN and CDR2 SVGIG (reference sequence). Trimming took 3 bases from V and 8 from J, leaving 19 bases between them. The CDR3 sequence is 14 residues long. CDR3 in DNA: TGTGCCTGGAGCCGCGATTTCTACTCTGAGGAAGCTTTCTTT. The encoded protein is CAWSRDFYSEEAFF.

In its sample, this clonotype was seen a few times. CDR3 DNA sequence: TGTGCCAGCAGCCAAGATCTAACTAGCGGGGCCTACGAGCAGTACTTC. Residues: CASSQDLTSGAYEQYF. This rearrangement joins TRBV4-2 to TRBJ2-7, with 10 bases aligning to TRBD2. V shed 0 bases, J shed 2 bases, and the junction held 4 bases outside the gene matches. The CDR3 runs 16 residues. Germline V gives CDR1 LGHNA, CDR2 YNFKEQ.